The clone carrying this T cell receptor (beta chain) has ten or more counts. As handled by the study authors: Filtering differed for immunoSEQ, which gave only junction sequences without quality scores. Clones were sequenced by immunoSEQ multiplex PCR, and TCRdb holds only the in-frame ones, with some missing. D and trimming come from the DNA, and the V and J calls and clone size come from that table. The sample records about 230,000 clones, under 80% being singletons. The source of the sample is a study of shared clonotypes between healthy human individuals. Germline V gene data show CDR1 as SGHTA and CDR2 as FQGNSA. The CDR3 runs 15 residues. The V gene lost 5 bases and the J gene lost 0 bases, with 11 bases spanning the gap.

The sample consisted of memory CD4+ T cells sorted from blood. The subset denotes: CD45RA-negative fraction. The chain joins TRBV7-2 to TRBJ1-5, with D tentatively TRBD1 (5 bases). This clonotype was sampled from a man aged 25 to 40 in good health. CDR3 residues: CASSPGGSSNQPQHF. CDR3 coding DNA: TGTGCCAGCAGCCCCGGGGGGAGTAGCAATCAGCCCCAGCATTTT.